The 13 T cell receptor beta chains given below trace back to one sample, sequenced in a study of shared clonotypes between healthy human individuals. Method: immunoSEQ multiplex PCR; TCRdb's copy keeps in-frame clones and lacks some. The table includes some 92,000 clones, over 40% detected once. Material: PBMCs. The receptor source for this set is a woman aged 40 to 49 in good health. Some clones in this sample may be carry-over from other donors' samples.

The chain combines TRBV18 with TRBJ1-5; D is unresolved. The germline gives CDR1 KGHSH, CDR2 LQKENI. With 3 bases removed from V and 4 bases from J, the gap between germline ends came to 10 bases. The CDR3 is 14 residues long. CDR3 bases: TGTGCCAGCTCACCTATATACGGAAATCAGCCCCAGCATTTT. Its protein is CASSPIYGNQPQHF.

J is TRBJ1-1 and V is TRBV18; D remains ambiguous. With 3 bases removed from V and 8 bases from J, the gap between germline ends came to 7 bases. The CDR3 sequence is 11 residues long. CDR1 and CDR2 (germline): KGHSH, LQKENI. CDR3 amino acids: CASSPIKEAFF. The CDR3 DNA follows: TGTGCCAGCTCACCGATCAAGGAAGCTTTCTTT.

V and J are TRBV29-1 and TRBJ2-1; 15 bases fit TRBD2. The CDR3 length is 18 residues. V lost 4 bases to trimming and J lost 0 bases; unmatched junction nucleotides: 7. CDR1 and CDR2 from the germline V gene are SQVTM and ANQGSEA. The DNA of the CDR3 is TGCAGCGTTGGCCACAGGGGACTAGCGGGAGGCTCCTACAATGAGCAGTTCTTC. Translation: CSVGHRGLAGGSYNEQFF.

This clone has at least ten counts. The chain has TRBV2 and TRBJ2-1; 7 bases line up with TRBD1. Germline CDR1 SNHLY, CDR2 FYNNEI. V gave up 5 bases and J gave up 5 bases; unmatched junction bases: 6. The CDR3 covers 14 residues. CDR3 residues: CASSYDRDHNEQFF. The CDR3 bases are TGTGCCAGCAGTTACGACAGGGATCACAATGAGCAGTTCTTC.

The chain's CDR3 is CASSYSPGQPQHF. CDR3 nucleotide sequence: TGTGCCAGCAGTTACTCTCCAGGCCAGCCCCAGCATTTT. The chain joins TRBV2 to TRBJ1-5; D gene unclear. CDR3 length equals 13 residues. V shed 5 bases and J shed 7 bases, with 12 bases lying between them. CDR1 SNHLY and CDR2 FYNNEI come from the germline V gene.

The chain has TRBV30 and TRBJ2-1; D call uncertain. The germline V gene has CDR1 GTSNPN and CDR2 SVGIG (reference sequence). This CDR3 has 11 residues. This CDR3 is CAQSSYNEQFF. The CDR3 DNA follows: TGTGCTCAAAGCTCCTACAATGAGCAGTTCTTC.

This chain links TRBV28 with TRBJ2-5; possible D gene TRBD2, 5 bases. The DNA end lines up better with TRBJ2-7; the J call may be wrong. There are 15 residues in the CDR3. Germline-derived CDR1 and CDR2 are MDHEN and SYDVKM. This CDR3 is CASSPPRGDAYEQYF. Here the CDR3 DNA reads TGTGCCAGCAGTCCCCCCCGGGGTGATGCCTACGAGCAGTACTTC.

This clone was counted a few times. The V call is TRBV28, the J call TRBJ1-6, with D perhaps TRBD1 (6 bases). Germline-derived CDR1 and CDR2 are MDHEN and SYDVKM. This CDR3 region has 14 residues. The V end lost 7 bases, the J end lost 5 bases, and 12 bases lay between the germline ends. As DNA, the CDR3 is TGTGCCAGCACCCAGGGGCAGAATAATTCACCCCTCCACTTT. Translating it yields CASTQGQNNSPLHF.

Turning to this clone: Other DNA variants within this sample encode the same CDR3. This chain joins TRBV27 and TRBJ2-7; 9 bases are shared with TRBD1. CDR1 is MNHEY and CDR2 is SMNVEV in the germline V gene (reference sequence). The CDR3 covers 14 residues. V shed 3 bases and J 3 bases; nucleotides not matched to a gene: 3. The CDR3 here is CASSLGTGRYEQYF. CDR3 DNA sequence: TGTGCCAGCAGTTTGGGGACAGGGCGCTACGAGCAGTACTTC.

This clone was seen a few times. The gene calls are TRBV7-3 and TRBJ2-7; tentatively, D is TRBD1 or TRBD2 (5 bases each). In germline, CDR1 is SGHTA, CDR2 FQGTGA. This CDR3 region has 15 residues. Trimming removed 4 bases at V and 3 bases at J, with 16 bases between. The CDR3 DNA is TGTGCCAGCAGCTCCAGAGGGGATTCGGGCTACGAGCAGTACTTC. Residues: CASSSRGDSGYEQYF.

The rearrangement links TRBV18 to TRBJ1-1; D is undetermined. CDR1 KGHSH and CDR2 LQKENI come from the germline V gene. V lost 1 base and J 7 bases, leaving 13 bases between the germline ends. The CDR3 runs to 14 residues. The DNA for the CDR3 is TGTGCCAGCTCACCACAGATAGATTTGAATGAAGCTTTCTTT. The encoded protein is CASSPQIDLNEAFF.

The table lists this clone with many counts. This chain connects TRBV4-1 to TRBJ2-5; D ambiguous. The V and J ends lost 1 base and 4 bases respectively, with 10 bases between them. Germline CDR1 and CDR2: MGHRA and YSYEKL. The CDR3 spans 14 residues. The CDR3 bases are TGCGCCAGCAGCCAAGGAACTCGAACAGAGACCCAGTACTTC. This codes for CASSQGTRTETQYF.

This clone was observed a handful of times. The chain uses TRBV6-6 and TRBJ2-7; 10 nucleotides align to TRBD1. The germline V gene encodes CDR1 MNHNY and CDR2 SVGAGI (reference sequence). J gave up 6 bases and V 0 bases, and 2 bases lay outside the gene matches. There are 14 residues in the CDR3. The CDR3 protein is CASSYSGTGVEQYF. The CDR3 DNA reads as TGTGCCAGCAGTTACTCGGGGACAGGGGTCGAGCAGTACTTC.